These T cell receptor beta chains were read from a single sample in a study of T cells after yellow fever vaccination. TCRdb used MiXCR to reprocess the 5' RACE reads, holding one entry per CDR3 protein. The sample holds some 100,000 distinct CDR3 sequences, 7.2% seen once. This specimen consisted of CD4+ T cells sorted from PBMCs, obtained around 45 days after the first yellow fever vaccination. Source of these receptors: a man younger than 35 who received the YFV17D yellow fever vaccine. The CDR3 runs from the conserved cysteine through the conserved F or W. D genes are given only for firm matches. The size of a clone is reported for some rows only, either as once, few or many, or as a class for expanded clones.

>TRBJ1-1|TRBD1|TRBV5-6|many
TGTGCCAGCAGCGGCCTTGGGACAGTGAACACTGAAGCTTTCTTT
CASSGLGTVNTEAFF
>TRBJ2-5|-|TRBV30|few
TGTGCCTGGAGTGTCTTGGAGACCCAGTACTTC
CAWSVLETQYF
>TRBJ2-1|TRBD2|TRBV19|many
TGTGCCAGTACCCCTGGACTAGCGAGATACAATGAGCAGTTCTTC
CASTPGLARYNEQFF
>TRBJ1-4|-|TRBV27|many
TGTGCCAGCAGCAGCAGGGCAACTGAAAAACTGTTTTTT
CASSSRATEKLFF
>TRBJ2-2|-|TRBV23-1|-
TGCGCCAGCAGTCAATCGGGGCTCCGAATTTCGAACACCGGGGAGCTGTTTTTT
CASSQSGLRISNTGELFF
>TRBJ2-3|TRBD2|TRBV7-9|-
TGTGCCAGCAGCTACGGGGGGGTGTCAGATACGCAGTATTTT
CASSYGGVSDTQYF
>TRBJ1-2|-|TRBV7-9|-
TGTGCCAGCAGCGGTACGCTCACCTTC
CASSGTLTF
>TRBJ1-5|-|TRBV23-1|once
TGCGCCAGCAGTCCGCGCCAGGGGCAAAGCAATCAGCCCCAGCATTTT
CASSPRQGQSNQPQHF
>TRBJ2-2|-|TRBV28|-
TGTGCCAGCATTTTCCCAGGGGCGAACACCGGGGAGCTGTTTTTT
CASIFPGANTGELFF
>TRBJ1-1|TRBD1|TRBV7-9|-
TGTGCCAGCAGATTGGGGACAGAGCCCACTGAAGCTTTCTTT
CASRLGTEPTEAFF
>TRBJ2-5|-|TRBV7-9|many
TGTGCCAGCAGCCGAGGCTGGGAGACCCAGTACTTC
CASSRGWETQYF
>TRBJ1-1|TRBD1|TRBV12-3/TRBV12-4|many
TGTGCCAGCAGTTCTTCAGGGGGCACTGAAGCTTTCTTT
CASSSSGGTEAFF
>TRBJ2-1|TRBD2|TRBV10-3|many
TGTGCCACGGGGGGGCTACCGGGCACCTACAATGAGCAGTTCTTC
CATGGLPGTYNEQFF
>TRBJ1-4|TRBD1|TRBV10-3|many
TGTGCCATCAGTCATCCGGGACAGGGGAATGAAAAACTGTTTTTT
CAISHPGQGNEKLFF
>TRBJ2-7|-|TRBV10-3|-
TGTGCCATCAGCCGGACAGACGACTACGAGCAGTACTTC
CAISRTDDYEQYF
>TRBJ2-1|-|TRBV5-1|many
TGCGCCAGCAGCTTGTCTCTCAACAATGAGCAGTTCTTC
CASSLSLNNEQFF
>TRBJ2-1|-|TRBV12-3/TRBV12-4|many
TGTGCCAGCAGGAGGGCGGGGCGAAACGAGTTCTTC
CASRRAGRNEFF
>TRBJ2-7|TRBD2|TRBV5-1|-
TGCGCCAGCAGCCCCGGGACTAGCGTAACCTACGAGCAGTACTTC
CASSPGTSVTYEQYF
>TRBJ2-1|-|TRBV20-1|few
TGCAGTGGACGAAGCGGATATGAGCAGTTCTTC
CSGRSGYEQFF
>TRBJ2-2|TRBD2|TRBV10-3|many
TGTGCCATCAGAAATAGCGGGGCGAACACCGGGGAGCTGTTTTTT
CAIRNSGANTGELFF
>TRBJ1-1|-|TRBV6-2/TRBV6-3|many
TGTGCCAGCAGCAGGACCGGTTGGGACACTGAAGCTTTCTTT
CASSRTGWDTEAFF
>TRBJ2-5|-|TRBV6-5|many
TGTGCCAGCAGTTACTCGTCAGGGAATTGGTACCAAGAGACCCAGTACTTC
CASSYSSGNWYQETQYF
>TRBJ2-1|-|TRBV7-9|many
TGTGCCAGCAGCTTACGGCGGGATGAGCAGTTCTTC
CASSLRRDEQFF
>TRBJ2-1|-|TRBV20-1|-
TGCAGTGCTATTGGGCGTAGGTACAATGAGCAGTTCTTC
CSAIGRRYNEQFF
>TRBJ2-7|-|TRBV15|many
TGTGCCACCAGCAGAGATACGACGGGCGAGCAGTACTTC
CATSRDTTGEQYF
>TRBJ2-1|TRBD2|TRBV9|many
TGTGCCAGCAGCGTAGGGAGGCTAGCGGGGGGGCTCCGTTCCTACAATGAGCAGTTCTTC
CASSVGRLAGGLRSYNEQFF
>TRBJ2-5|-|TRBV2|many
TGTGCCAGCGGTGGGGACTCCGCGACCCAGTACTTC
CASGGDSATQYF
>TRBJ1-1|-|TRBV20-1|-
TGCAGTGCTCCTCTCGCGATTGAAGCTTTCTTT
CSAPLAIEAFF
>TRBJ2-3|-|TRBV12-3/TRBV12-4|few
TGTGCCAGCAGGCTCGCGGGGGCCCCAAATACGCAGTATTTT
CASRLAGAPNTQYF